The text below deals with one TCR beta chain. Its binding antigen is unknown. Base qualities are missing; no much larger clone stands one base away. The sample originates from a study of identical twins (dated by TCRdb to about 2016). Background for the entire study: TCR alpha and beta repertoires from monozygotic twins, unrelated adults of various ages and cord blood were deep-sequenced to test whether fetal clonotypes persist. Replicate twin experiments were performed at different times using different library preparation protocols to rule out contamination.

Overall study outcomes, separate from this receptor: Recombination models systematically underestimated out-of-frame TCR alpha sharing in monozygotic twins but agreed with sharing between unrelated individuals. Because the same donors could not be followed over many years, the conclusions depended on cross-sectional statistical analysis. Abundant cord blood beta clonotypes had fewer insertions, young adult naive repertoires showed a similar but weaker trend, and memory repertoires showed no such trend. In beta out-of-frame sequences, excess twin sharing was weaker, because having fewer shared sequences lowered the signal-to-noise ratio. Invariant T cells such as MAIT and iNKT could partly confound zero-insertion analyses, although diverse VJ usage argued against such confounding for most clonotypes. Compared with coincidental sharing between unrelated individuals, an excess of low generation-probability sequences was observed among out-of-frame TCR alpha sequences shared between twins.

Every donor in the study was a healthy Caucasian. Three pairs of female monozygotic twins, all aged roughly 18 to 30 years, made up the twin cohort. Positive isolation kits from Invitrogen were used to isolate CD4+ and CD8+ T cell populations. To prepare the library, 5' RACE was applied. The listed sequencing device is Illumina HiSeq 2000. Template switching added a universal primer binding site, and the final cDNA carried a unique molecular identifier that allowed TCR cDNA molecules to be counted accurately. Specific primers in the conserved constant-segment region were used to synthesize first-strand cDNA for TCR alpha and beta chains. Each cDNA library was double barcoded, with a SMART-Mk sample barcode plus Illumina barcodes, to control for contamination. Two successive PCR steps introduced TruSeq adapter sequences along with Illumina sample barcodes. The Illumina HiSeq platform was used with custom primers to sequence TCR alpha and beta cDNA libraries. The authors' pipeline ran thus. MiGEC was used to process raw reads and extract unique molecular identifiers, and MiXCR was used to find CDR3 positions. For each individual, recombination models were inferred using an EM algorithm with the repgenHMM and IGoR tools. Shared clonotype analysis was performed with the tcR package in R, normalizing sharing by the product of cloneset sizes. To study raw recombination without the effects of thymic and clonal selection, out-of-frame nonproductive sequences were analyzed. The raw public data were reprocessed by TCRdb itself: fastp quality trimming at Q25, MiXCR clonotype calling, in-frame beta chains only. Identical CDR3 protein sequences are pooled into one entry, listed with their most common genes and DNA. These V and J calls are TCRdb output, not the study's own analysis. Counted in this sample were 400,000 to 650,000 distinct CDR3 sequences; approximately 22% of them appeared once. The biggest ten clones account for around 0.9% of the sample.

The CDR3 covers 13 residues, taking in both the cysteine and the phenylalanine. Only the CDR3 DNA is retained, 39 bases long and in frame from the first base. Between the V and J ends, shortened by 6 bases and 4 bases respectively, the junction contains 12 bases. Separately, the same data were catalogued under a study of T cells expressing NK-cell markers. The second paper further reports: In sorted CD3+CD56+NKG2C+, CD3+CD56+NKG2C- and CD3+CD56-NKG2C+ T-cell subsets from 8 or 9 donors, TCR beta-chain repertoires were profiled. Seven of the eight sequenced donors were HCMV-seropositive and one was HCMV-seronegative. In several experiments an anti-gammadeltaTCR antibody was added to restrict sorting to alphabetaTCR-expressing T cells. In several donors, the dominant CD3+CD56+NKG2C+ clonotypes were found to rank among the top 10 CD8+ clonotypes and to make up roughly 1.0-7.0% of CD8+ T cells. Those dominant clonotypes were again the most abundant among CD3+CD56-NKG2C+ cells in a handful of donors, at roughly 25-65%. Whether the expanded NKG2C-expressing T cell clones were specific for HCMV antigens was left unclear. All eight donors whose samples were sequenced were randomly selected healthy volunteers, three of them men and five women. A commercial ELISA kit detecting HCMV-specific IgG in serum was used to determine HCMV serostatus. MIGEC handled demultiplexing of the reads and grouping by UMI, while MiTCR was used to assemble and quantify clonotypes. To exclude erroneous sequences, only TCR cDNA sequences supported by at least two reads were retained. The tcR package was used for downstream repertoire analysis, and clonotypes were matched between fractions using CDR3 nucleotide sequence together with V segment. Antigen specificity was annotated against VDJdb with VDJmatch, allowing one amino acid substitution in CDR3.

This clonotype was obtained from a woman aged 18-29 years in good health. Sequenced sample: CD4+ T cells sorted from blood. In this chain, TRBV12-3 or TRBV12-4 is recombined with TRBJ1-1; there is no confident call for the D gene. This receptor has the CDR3 CASSGGVGTEAFF. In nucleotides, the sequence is TGTGCCAGCAGCGGCGGAGTCGGCACTGAAGCTTTCTTT.